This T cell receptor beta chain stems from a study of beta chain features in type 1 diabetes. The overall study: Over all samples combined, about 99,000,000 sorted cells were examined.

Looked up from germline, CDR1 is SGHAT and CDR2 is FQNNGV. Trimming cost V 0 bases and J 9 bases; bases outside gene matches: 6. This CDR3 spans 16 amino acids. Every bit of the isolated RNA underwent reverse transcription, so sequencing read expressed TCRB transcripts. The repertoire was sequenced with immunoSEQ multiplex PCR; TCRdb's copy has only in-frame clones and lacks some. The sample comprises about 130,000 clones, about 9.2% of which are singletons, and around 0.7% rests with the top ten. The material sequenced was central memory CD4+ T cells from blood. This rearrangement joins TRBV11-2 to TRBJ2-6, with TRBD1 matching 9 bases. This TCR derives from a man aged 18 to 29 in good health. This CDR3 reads CASSLERDRVDNVLTF. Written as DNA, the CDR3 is TGTGCCAGCAGCTTAGAGCGGGACAGGGTGGACAACGTCCTGACTTTC.